One and the same sample provided the 27 T cell receptor beta chains below, sequenced in a study of shared clonotypes between healthy human individuals. Profiled with immunoSEQ multiplex PCR; TCRdb holds only in-frame clones, not every one. The data show millions of clones, around 93% seen once. As defined, naive CD8 cells were CD45RO-negative and positively selected for CCR7, with terminally differentiated effector memory CD45RA+ cells excluded. The material sequenced was naive CD8+ T cells from PBMCs. The receptors here all came from a man between 18 and 35 years old in good health. Some clones in this sample may be carry-over from other donors' samples.

The chain carries TRBV9 and TRBJ1-1; TRBD1 matches at 7 bases. V dropped 0 bases and J dropped 1; count of bases not matched to a gene: 3. The CDR3 runs 15 residues. The germline gives CDR1 SGDLS, CDR2 YYNGEE. Here the CDR3 DNA reads TGTGCCAGCAGCGTAGGGGACAGTCAGAACACTGAAGCTTTCTTT. Amino acids: CASSVGDSQNTEAFF.

Notes on this clone: The same CDR3 arises from other DNA sequences in this sample as well. The chain has TRBV11-2 and TRBJ1-1; D might be TRBD1 (5 bases). Trimming took 1 base from V and 5 from J, leaving 11 bases between them. This CDR3 spans 14 amino acids. CDR1 and CDR2 from the germline V gene are SGHAT and FQNNGV. The CDR3 sequence is CASSLGGAGTEAFF. The CDR3 nucleotides read TGTGCCAGCAGCTTAGGTGGGGCGGGAACTGAAGCTTTCTTT.

The genes are TRBV6-1 and TRBJ1-2; D is ambiguous. CDR3 length equals 13 residues. The V end lost 1 base, the J end lost 4 bases, and 7 bases lay between the germline ends. Germline-derived CDR1 and CDR2 are MNHNS and SASEGT. The CDR3 DNA follows: TGTGCCAGCAGTGAAGGGGAGATCTATGGCTACACCTTC. This encodes CASSEGEIYGYTF.

The V call is TRBV6-5, the J call TRBJ2-7, with D possibly matching TRBD1 (5 bases). The CDR3 consists of 12 residues. CDR1 is MNHEY, CDR2 SVGAGI, per germline. The V and J ends lost 10 bases and 4 bases respectively, with 14 bases between them. Here the CDR3 reads CATRTSPYEQYF. The CDR3 DNA follows: TGTGCCACCCGGACATCACCTTACGAGCAGTACTTC.

About this clone: Different DNA sequences within this sample yield the same CDR3. The gene calls are TRBV18 and TRBJ2-3, with TRBD2 matching 12 bases. The germline V gene has CDR1 KGHSH and CDR2 LQKENI. The V gene end was trimmed by 3 bases and the J gene end by 2 bases; junction bases not matched to a gene: 6. The CDR3 is 17 residues long. CDR3 loop: CASSPPGLAGITDTQYF. The CDR3 coding sequence is TGTGCCAGCTCACCTCCAGGACTAGCGGGGATCACAGATACGCAGTATTTT. Full variable domain (remainder filled in from reference TRBV18 and TRBJ2-3): NAGVMQNPRHLVRRRGQEARLRCSPMKGHSHVYWYRQLPEEGLKFMVYLQKENIIDESGMPKERFSAEFPKEGPSILRIQQVVRGDSAAYFCASSPPGLAGITDTQYFGPGTRLTVL.

The chain employs TRBV27 and TRBJ2-7; 10 positions agree with TRBD1. The CDR3 spans 14 residues. The V gene end was trimmed by 5 bases and the J gene end by 6 bases; junction bases not matched to a gene: 7. Germline V CDR1 and CDR2: MNHEY, SMNVEV (reference sequence). This CDR3 reads CASSTRDRGPEQYF. The CDR3 nucleotides read TGTGCCAGCAGTACCCGGGACAGGGGCCCCGAGCAGTACTTC.

This clone was seen once. This rearrangement joins TRBV4-1 to TRBJ1-2, with a tentative D call TRBD1 (6 bases). Germline V gene lookup returns CDR1 MGHRA and CDR2 YSYEKL. There are 15 residues in the CDR3. Trimming took off 3 bases at V and 2 bases at J, with 13 bases between the two ends. The CDR3 region has the DNA TGCGCCAGCAGCCAGGAGACAGGAGACAACTATGGCTACACCTTC. This sequence encodes CASSQETGDNYGYTF.

The count of this clone is one. The chain couples TRBV4-3 to TRBJ1-3, with TRBD1 as a possible D gene (5 bases). Germline CDR1 is LGHNA and CDR2 is YSLEER. This CDR3 has 16 amino acids. V lost 0 bases, J lost 2 bases, and 11 bases lay in between. As DNA, the CDR3 is TGCGCCAGCAGCCAAGATCGGTGGGGGGCTGGAAACACCATATATTTT. Amino acid sequence: CASSQDRWGAGNTIYF.

The gene calls are TRBV2 and TRBJ2-7; 7 positions agree with TRBD2. This CDR3 is built from 12 residues. V trimming: 7 bases; J trimming: 2 bases; junction bases outside the gene matches: 2. Germline V gene data show CDR1 as SNHLY and CDR2 as FYNNEI. The CDR3 spells CASMGGTYEQYF. CDR3 sequence (DNA): TGTGCCAGCATGGGAGGGACCTACGAGCAGTACTTC.

This chain joins TRBV4-2 and TRBJ2-7, with a tentative D call TRBD2 (5 bases). The CDR3 has 15 residues. Between the trimmed V and J ends, which lost 1 base and 3 bases, there was a span of 13 bases. Germline loops: CDR1 LGHNA, CDR2 YNFKEQ. Here the CDR3 DNA reads TGTGCCAGCAGCCAAGCGCAGCGGCAAGACTACGAGCAGTACTTC. Translating it yields CASSQAQRQDYEQYF.

This chain links TRBV28 with TRBJ2-1; D call uncertain. Trimming cost V 2 bases and J 10 bases, with 9 bases left between them. Germline CDR1 reads MDHEN; CDR2 reads SYDVKM. The CDR3 is made up of 12 amino acids. CDR3 sequence reads: CASSLKDLEQFF. The CDR3 DNA reads TGTGCCAGCAGTTTAAAGGACCTCGAGCAGTTCTTC.

The CDR3 loop is CASSERSGLRNTEAFF. Here the CDR3 DNA reads TGTGCCAGCAGCGAGAGGTCAGGTCTTCGGAACACTGAAGCTTTCTTT. The chain carries TRBV9 and TRBJ1-1; D remains unclear. V dropped 3 bases and J dropped 1 base, with 16 bases sitting between them. The CDR3 is made up of 16 amino acids. Per the germline V gene, CDR1 is SGDLS and CDR2 is YYNGEE.

This clone was seen a single time. The V call is TRBV29-1, the J call TRBJ2-7; D might be TRBD2 (6 bases). V was cut by 3 bases and J by 1 base, with 13 bases left in between. Germline CDR1 is SQVTM and CDR2 is ANQGSEA. The CDR3 covers 14 residues. CDR3 DNA sequence: TGCAGCGTTGAGGAGGGGAAATCTTCCTACGAGCAGTACTTC. It yields the protein CSVEEGKSSYEQYF.

The chain combines TRBV9 with TRBJ1-4; D unresolved. The CDR3 extends over 18 amino acids. The germline gives CDR1 SGDLS, CDR2 YYNGEE. The V end was cut by 0 bases, the J end by 2 bases, with 17 bases between. The CDR3 reads CASSVEIETWETNEKLFF. The CDR3 region has the DNA TGTGCCAGCAGCGTAGAGATTGAGACCTGGGAGACTAATGAAAAACTGTTTTTT. Complete variable domain (other parts from reference TRBV9 and TRBJ1-4): DSGVTQTPKHLITATGQRVTLRCSPRSGDLSVYWYQQSLDQGLQFLIQYYNGEERAKGNILERFSAQQFPDLHSELNLSSLELGDSALYFCASSVEIETWETNEKLFFGSGTQLSVL.

This clone was detected only once. The genes are TRBV21-1 and TRBJ2-7. TRBV21-1 is a listed pseudogene. The CDR3 has 15 amino acids. The CDR3 nucleotides are TGTGCCAGCAGCAATAACCGGGACCGATCATACGAGCAGTACTTC. It encodes CASSNNRDRSYEQYF.

The chain joins TRBV29-1 to TRBJ2-3, with 14 bases lining up with TRBD2. CDR1 is SQVTM and CDR2 is ANQGSEA in the germline V gene. This CDR3 spans 18 amino acids. Trimming removed 4 bases from V and 2 bases from J; junction bases left unmatched: 11. CDR3 DNA: TGCAGCGTTGGTCCGGGACTAGCGGGAGTAACCCCCACAGATACGCAGTATTTT. The encoded protein is CSVGPGLAGVTPTDTQYF.

J is TRBJ2-1 and V is TRBV4-1; TRBD2 aligns across 8 bases. The V and J ends lost 4 bases and 1 base, in that order; junction bases with no gene match: 6. The CDR3 contains 16 residues. Germline-derived CDR1 and CDR2 are MGHRA and YSYEKL. CDR3 bases: TGCGCCAGCAGCCTGCGGGGGGCGCGGTCCTACAATGAGCAGTTCTTC. Translation: CASSLRGARSYNEQFF.

This rearrangement joins TRBV19 to TRBJ2-7; 8 nucleotides line up with TRBD1. The CDR3 totals 14 residues. Per the germline V gene, CDR1 is LNHDA and CDR2 is SQIVND (reference sequence). V was pared by 5 bases and J by 2 bases, with 5 bases of the junction left unmatched. The CDR3 protein is CASSLTGAAYEQYF. In DNA form, the CDR3 reads TGTGCCAGTAGTTTGACAGGGGCGGCCTACGAGCAGTACTTC. Together with reference TRBV19 and TRBJ2-7, the CDR3 gives the full variable domain: DGGITQSPKYLFRKEGQNVTLSCEQNLNHDAMYWYRQDPGQGLRLIYYSQIVNDFQKGDIAEGYSVSREKKESFPLTVTSAQKNPTAFYLCASSLTGAAYEQYFGPGTRLTVT.

This chain uses TRBV18 with TRBJ1-5; D is possibly TRBD1 (5 bases). Trimming removed 2 bases at V and 2 bases at J, with 7 bases between. The CDR3 runs to 14 residues. Germline CDR1 KGHSH, CDR2 LQKENI. The CDR3 DNA reads TGTGCCAGCTCACCAGGGGGAGGCAATCAGCCCCAGCATTTT. Encoded protein: CASSPGGGNQPQHF.

The rearrangement links TRBV11-2 to TRBJ2-7, with TRBD2 identical over 7 bases. V trimming: 4 bases; J trimming: 2 bases; junction bases outside the gene matches: 17. The V gene's germline CDR1 is SGHAT and CDR2 FQNNGV. The CDR3 extends over 18 amino acids. The CDR3 here is CASSSRADLGLAAYEQYF. CDR3 nucleotides: TGTGCCAGCAGCTCTCGAGCGGACCTAGGGCTAGCGGCCTACGAGCAGTACTTC. Filled out from reference TRBV11-2 and TRBJ2-7, the complete variable domain reads EAGVAQSPRYKIIEKRQSVAFWCNPISGHATLYWYQQILGQGPKLLIQFQNNGVVDDSQLPKDRFSAERLKGVDSTLKIQPAKLEDSAVYLCASSSRADLGLAAYEQYFGPGTRLTVT.

In regard to this clone: Other DNA sequences in this sample translate to the same CDR3. J is TRBJ1-3 and V is TRBV27; D remains ambiguous. Germline-derived CDR1 and CDR2 are MNHEY and SMNVEV (reference sequence). V dropped 5 bases and J dropped 0 bases, with 11 bases sitting between them. This CDR3 spans 15 amino acids. The CDR3 coding sequence is TGTGCCAGCAGTCTCCTAGGGTCCTCTGGAAACACCATATATTTT. This sequence encodes CASSLLGSSGNTIYF.

A single count supports this clone. The chain links TRBV28 to TRBJ2-5; 9 nucleotides agree with TRBD2. V gave up 6 bases and J gave up 5 bases; unmatched junction bases: 7. The CDR3 covers 14 residues. Germline-derived CDR1 and CDR2 are MDHEN and SYDVKM. The DNA for the CDR3 is TGTGCCAGCAGGTCTGGCGGGAGGGGGGAGACCCAGTACTTC. Its translation: CASRSGGRGETQYF.

The V and J genes are TRBV23-1 and TRBJ1-2; D is ambiguous. TRBV23-1 is identified as an open reading frame with a role that is uncertain. This CDR3 is 11 amino acids long. V lost 5 bases to trimming and J lost 9 bases, with 10 bases between them. The CDR3 spells CASSGSESYTF. In nucleotides, the CDR3 is TGCGCCAGCAGTGGCAGCGAAAGCTACACCTTC.

V gene TRBV19 combines with J gene TRBJ2-7, with 12 bases identical to TRBD1. V lost 5 bases and J lost 6; bases outside the gene matches: 5. CDR1 is LNHDA and CDR2 is SQIVND in the germline V gene (reference sequence). This CDR3 has 14 residues. CDR3 region: CASSPRDRGREQYF. CDR3 DNA sequence: TGTGCCAGTAGTCCGAGGGACAGGGGGCGCGAGCAGTACTTC.

The chain joins TRBV7-3 to TRBJ2-1; D ambiguous. The ends were cut back, 2 bases at V and 4 bases at J, with 6 bases in the middle. This CDR3 is built from 13 residues. Germline CDR1 and CDR2: SGHTA and FQGTGA. The CDR3 DNA reads as TGTGCCAGCAGCTTACTTATGTACAATGAGCAGTTCTTC. It encodes CASSLLMYNEQFF.

Remarks on this clone: Other DNA sequences in this sample translate to the same CDR3. This sequence joins TRBV4-3 and TRBJ2-7; D is uncertain. The CDR3 length is 13 residues. Between the trimmed V and J ends, which lost 0 bases and 0 bases, there was a span of 3 bases. Germline lookup yields CDR1 LGHNA and CDR2 YSLEER. The CDR3 coding sequence is TGCGCCAGCAGCCAAGATTACTCCTACGAGCAGTACTTC. It translates to CASSQDYSYEQYF.

The J gene is TRBJ1-2, the V gene TRBV19, with a weak D call TRBD1 (5 bases). Trimming cost V 10 bases and J 8 bases, with 14 bases left between them. The CDR3 sequence is 11 residues long. Germline V gene sequence: CDR1 LNHDA, CDR2 SQIVND (reference sequence). CDR3 coding DNA: TGTGCCACCTATGGGGGTCGCGGCTACACCTTC. Residues: CATYGGRGYTF.